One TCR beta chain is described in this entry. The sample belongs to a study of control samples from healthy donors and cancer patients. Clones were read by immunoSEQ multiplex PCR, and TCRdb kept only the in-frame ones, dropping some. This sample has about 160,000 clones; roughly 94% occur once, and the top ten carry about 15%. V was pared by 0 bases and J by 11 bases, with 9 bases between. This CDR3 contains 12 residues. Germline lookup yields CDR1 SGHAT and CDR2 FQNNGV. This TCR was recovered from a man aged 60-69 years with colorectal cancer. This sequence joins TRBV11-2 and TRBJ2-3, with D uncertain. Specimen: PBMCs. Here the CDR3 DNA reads TGTGCCAGCAGCTTAGATCGTAGGCAGCAGTATTTT. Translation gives CASSLDRRQQYF.